One and the same sample provided the 19 T cell receptor beta chains below, sequenced in a study of CD8 T cells in Susac syndrome. The RNA, about 0.45 to 1 ug, was put through reverse transcription using random hexamers. TCRdb reprocessed the immunoSEQ multiplex PCR reads with MiXCR, giving one entry per CDR3 protein. The sample has about 200,000 distinct CDR3 sequences, roughly 96% seen once. Sequences were obtained from CD4+ T cells from PBMCs. The origin of the receptors is a human donor in good health.

V usage is TRBV29-1 and J usage is TRBJ2-1; 12 bases align to TRBD2. The length of the CDR3 is 13 residues. Germline CDR1 SQVTM, CDR2 ANQGSEA. Losses at the gene ends were 4 bases for V and 11 bases for J; bases not matched to a gene: 6. CDR3 protein: CSVAASGRAKQFF. In DNA, the CDR3 is TGCAGCGTTGCCGCTAGCGGGAGGGCGAAGCAGTTCTTC.

This chain joins TRBV9 and TRBJ2-1, with D unresolved. Germline V lookup: CDR1 SGDLS, CDR2 YYNGEE. V was cut by 4 bases and J by 6 bases, with 11 bases left in between. There are 13 residues in the CDR3. CDR3 coding DNA: TGTGCCAGCAGCATATTATCCAGCAATGAGCAGTTCTTC. This encodes CASSILSSNEQFF.

The V call is TRBV20-1, the J call TRBJ1-5, with D maybe TRBD1 (6 bases). The V end was cut by 5 bases, the J end by 2 bases, with 13 bases between. Germline CDR1 and CDR2: DFQATT and SNEGSKA (reference sequence). The CDR3 loop spans 14 amino acids. CDR3 residues: CSASDRIGNQPQHF. The CDR3 DNA sequence: TGCAGTGCTTCCGACAGGATTGGCAATCAGCCCCAGCATTTT.

The chain combines TRBV30 with TRBJ2-7; 7 bases map to TRBD1. The V and J ends lost 2 bases and 1 base, in that order; junction bases with no gene match: 2. From germline, CDR1 is GTSNPN and CDR2 SVGIG (reference sequence). The CDR3 is made up of 13 amino acids. CDR3 sequence: CAWSQGVSYEQYV. As DNA, the CDR3 is TGTGCCTGGAGTCAGGGGGTTTCCTACGAGCAGTACGTC.

The chain joins TRBV4-1 to TRBJ2-5, with D uncertain. The CDR3 runs 14 residues. Trimming removed 0 bases from V and 4 bases from J, with 9 bases in between. Per the germline V gene, CDR1 is MGHRA and CDR2 is YSYEKL. This CDR3 reads CASSQERSSETQYF. In nucleotides, the CDR3 is TGCGCCAGCAGCCAAGAAAGGTCTTCAGAGACCCAGTACTTC.

This clonotype showed up just once. The chain carries TRBV3-1 and TRBJ1-1; a weak D match, TRBD1 (5 bases). CDR1 is LGHDT, CDR2 YNNKEL, per germline (reference sequence). The CDR3 contains 12 residues. The CDR3 nucleotides read TGTTCAACGCGTGGGGCTGAGGGGGAAGCTTTCTTT. This codes for CSTRGAEGEAFF. The full variable domain, in which reference TRBV3-1 and TRBJ1-1 provide the parts outside the CDR3, is DTAVSQTPKYLVTQMGNDKSIKCEQNLGHDTMYWYKQDSKKFLKIMFSYNNKELIINETVPNRFSPKSPDKAHLNLHINSLELGDSAVYFCSTRGAEGEAFFGQGTRLTVV.

The chain is built from TRBV19 and TRBJ1-2, with D perhaps TRBD1 (5 bases). The V gene's germline CDR1 is LNHDA and CDR2 SQIVND (reference sequence). The CDR3 loop spans 15 amino acids. V shed 5 bases and J shed 0 bases, with 13 bases lying between them. CDR3 residues: CASSPGTSANYGYTF. The CDR3 coding sequence is TGTGCCAGTAGTCCGGGGACTTCAGCTAACTATGGCTACACCTTC.

The chain couples TRBV18 to TRBJ2-5; D is unresolved. V dropped 1 base and J dropped 2 bases, with 8 bases sitting between them. In germline, CDR1 is KGHSH, CDR2 LQKENI. This CDR3 has 14 residues. The CDR3 loop reads CASSPQRAQETQYF. The CDR3 DNA reads as TGTGCCAGCTCACCACAAAGGGCACAAGAGACCCAGTACTTC. The full variable domain, rest sourced from reference TRBV18 and TRBJ2-5, is NAGVMQNPRHLVRRRGQEARLRCSPMKGHSHVYWYRQLPEEGLKFMVYLQKENIIDESGMPKERFSAEFPKEGPSILRIQQVVRGDSAAYFCASSPQRAQETQYFGPGTRLLVL.

CDR3 in DNA: TGTGCCAGCAGCGGGGGACAGGGGAACACTGAAGCTTTCTTT. Its translation: CASSGGQGNTEAFF. The chain uses TRBV9 and TRBJ1-1; 9 nucleotides match TRBD1. CDR1 is SGDLS, CDR2 YYNGEE, per germline. Unmatched junction bases numbered 1, after V lost 3 bases and J lost 1 base. The CDR3 is 14 residues long.

The chain joins TRBV6-2 or TRBV6-3 to TRBJ1-2; TRBD1 agrees at 7 bases. CDR1 MNHEY and CDR2 SVGEGT come from the germline V gene. This CDR3 comprises 14 residues. The V segment lost 5 bases and the J segment 8 bases; nucleotides outside the gene matches: 11. In nucleotides, the CDR3 is TGTGCCAGCAGTGAAACCAGGGGGAGAAGCGGCTACACCTTC. It codes for CASSETRGRSGYTF.

This chain links TRBV29-1 with TRBJ2-5, with 8 bases matching TRBD1. The germline gives CDR1 SQVTM, CDR2 ANQGSEA. Trimming at V came to 5 bases and at J to 5 bases, leaving 7 bases not matched to a gene. The CDR3 length is 13 residues. CDR3 DNA sequence: TGCAGCGTTAGCCAGGGGGCGGAGGAGACCCAGTACTTC. Its protein is CSVSQGAEETQYF.

The CDR3 sequence: CSAQSGGYEQYF. Written as DNA, the CDR3 is TGCAGTGCCCAATCGGGGGGCTACGAGCAGTACTTC. The chain employs TRBV20-1 and TRBJ2-7; TRBD2 agrees at 7 bases. The CDR3 is made up of 12 amino acids. The trim removed 6 bases at V and 3 bases at J, leaving 5 bases unmatched. Germline V lookup: CDR1 DFQATT, CDR2 SNEGSKA (reference sequence).

This clonotype showed up just a few times. At one end, the junction sequence differs from germline, possibly due to a read error. V and J are TRBV15 and TRBJ1-5, with a possible D match to TRBD1 (6 bases). The CDR3 is made up of 13 amino acids. Per the germline V gene, CDR1 is LNHNV and CDR2 is YYDKDF (reference sequence). CDR3 sequence (DNA): TGTGCCACCAGTAGAGGGGGGAATCAGCCCCAGCATTTT. Protein: CATSRGGNQPQHF. The entire variable domain, with the rest obtained from reference TRBV15 and TRBJ1-5, is as follows: DAMVIQNPRYQVTQFGKPVTLSCSQTLNHNVMYWYQQKSSQAPKLLFHYYDKDFNNEADTPDNFQSRRPNTSFCFLDIRSPGLGDTAMYLCATSRGGNQPQHFGDGTRLSIL.

V and J are TRBV7-2 and TRBJ1-1; no reliable D call. Trimming stripped 1 base from V and 1 base from J, with 10 bases between. Germline V gene sequence: CDR1 SGHTA, CDR2 FQGNSA. The CDR3 loop spans 15 amino acids. The CDR3 is CASSLVLFGNTEAFF. DNA for the CDR3: TGTGCCAGCAGCTTAGTACTTTTCGGGAACACTGAAGCTTTCTTT.

The chain recombines TRBV6-6 with TRBJ1-2; D unresolved. This CDR3 region has 11 residues. CDR1 MNHNY and CDR2 SVGAGI come from the germline V gene (reference sequence). Trimming removed 0 bases at V and 8 bases at J, with 4 bases between. The CDR3 nucleotides read TGTGCCAGCAGTTACTCGAGCGGCTACACCTTC. Translated: CASSYSSGYTF.

V is TRBV29-1 and J is TRBJ2-1; 14 nucleotides match TRBD2. The length of the CDR3 is 14 residues. Germline lookup yields CDR1 SQVTM and CDR2 ANQGSEA. With V trimmed by 6 bases and J by 9 bases, 7 bases remained unmatched. CDR3 nucleotides: TGCAGCGTCGCGGGACTAGCGGGAGAAGGTGAGCAGTTCTTC. Translating gives CSVAGLAGEGEQFF.

The chain couples TRBV3-1 to TRBJ2-3; TRBD2 aligns across 7 bases. Trimming cost V 1 base and J 5 bases; bases outside gene matches: 9. CDR1 LGHDT and CDR2 YNNKEL come from the germline V gene (reference sequence). The length of the CDR3 is 16 residues. DNA for the CDR3: TGTGCCAGCAGCCAAGTTTTGACGGGAGGAGGAGATACGCAGTATTTT. Its protein product is CASSQVLTGGGDTQYF.

The genes are TRBV5-6 and TRBJ2-3; D is unclear. CDR3 length equals 12 residues. V gave up 4 bases and J gave up 8 bases, with 11 bases separating them. From germline, CDR1 is SGHDT and CDR2 YYEEEE. CDR3 in amino acids: CASSLDGPTQYF. CDR3 DNA sequence: TGTGCCAGCAGCCTGGACGGTCCTACGCAGTATTTT.

The V and J genes are TRBV3-1 and TRBJ2-1; D ambiguous. Per germline, CDR1 LGHDT and CDR2 YNNKEL (reference sequence). This CDR3 contains 14 residues. With 1 base removed from V and 4 bases from J, the gap between germline ends came to 8 bases. CDR3 DNA: TGTGCCAGCAGCCAAGGCAGACAATACAATGAGCAGTTCTTC. Protein product: CASSQGRQYNEQFF.